What follows are 14 T cell receptor beta chains derived from one specimen sequenced in a study of PD-L1 blockade in urothelial cancer. Measured with immunoSEQ multiplex PCR; TCRdb has only the in-frame clones, and not every one. The sample lists some 24,000 clones, less than 90% occurring once. The material sequenced was PBMCs, taken around atezolizumab (anti-PD-L1) treatment. The receptors stem from a man in his 70s with urothelial cancer.

The J gene is TRBJ2-7, the V gene TRBV6-6; a possible D gene is TRBD1 (5 bases). The CDR3 has 13 residues. The germline V and J ends were trimmed by 1 base and 4 bases, with 8 bases remaining between them. CDR1 and CDR2 from the germline V gene are MNHNY and SVGAGI (reference sequence). The CDR3 is CASSYLTAYEQYF. CDR3 sequence (DNA): TGTGCCAGCAGTTACTTGACAGCATACGAGCAGTACTTC.

This rearrangement joins TRBV5-1 to TRBJ2-7; a possible D gene is TRBD2 (6 bases). CDR1 is SGHRS, CDR2 YFSETQ, per germline. This CDR3 is 13 amino acids long. V was pared by 4 bases and J by 2 bases, with 10 bases between. This CDR3 reads CASSPREAYEQYF. The CDR3 nucleotides are TGCGCCAGCAGCCCGAGGGAGGCCTACGAGCAGTACTTC.

This clone was recorded only once. The rearrangement joins TRBV4-1 to TRBJ1-3; D may be TRBD1 (6 bases). V dropped 4 bases and J dropped 0 bases, with 16 bases sitting between them. The CDR3 length is 17 residues. Germline assignment: CDR1 MGHRA and CDR2 YSYEKL. CDR3 loop: CASSRGGLVLSGNTIYF. The CDR3 nucleotides are TGCGCCAGCAGCCGGGGGGGCCTCGTACTCTCTGGAAACACCATATATTTT.

This clone appeared a few times. V and J are TRBV7-6 and TRBJ2-7; TRBD1 might be the D (6 bases). V was shortened by 3 bases and J by 6 bases, with 9 bases between the two germline ends. The CDR3 is made up of 12 amino acids. CDR1 is SGHVS and CDR2 is FNYEAQ in the germline V gene. The CDR3 protein is CASSFTGLEQYF. In nucleotides, the CDR3 is TGTGCCAGCAGCTTTACAGGGCTCGAGCAGTACTTC. The full variable domain, completed using reference TRBV7-6 and TRBJ2-7, is GAGVSQSPRYKVTKRGQDVALRCDPISGHVSLYWYRQALGQGPEFLTYFNYEAQQDKSGLPNDRFSAERPEGSISTLTIQRTEQRDSAMYRCASSFTGLEQYFGPGTRLTVT.

The chain uses TRBV10-3 and TRBJ2-7; 7 nucleotides line up with TRBD2. The CDR3 contains 16 residues. The germline gives CDR1 ENHRY, CDR2 SYGVKD. V trimming: 4 bases; J trimming: 2 bases; junction bases outside the gene matches: 11. The CDR3 DNA reads TGTGCCATCAGTGTTGGGGGGGGAAGGGGAGCCTACGAGCAGTACTTC. This encodes CAISVGGGRGAYEQYF.

This sequence joins TRBV28 and TRBJ2-7, with D possibly being TRBD2 (6 bases). CDR1 and CDR2 from the germline V gene are MDHEN and SYDVKM. The CDR3 has 16 residues. V was trimmed by 5 bases and J by 1 base, leaving 18 bases between them. DNA for the CDR3: TGTGCCAGCAGTCTCCCTAGTTCCGGGAGTTCCTACGAGCAGTACTTC. It yields the protein CASSLPSSGSSYEQYF.

This chain links TRBV6-5 with TRBJ2-5; D possibly corresponds to TRBD2 (7 bases). The length of the CDR3 is 16 residues. Per germline, CDR1 MNHEY and CDR2 SVGAGI. V was clipped by 4 bases and J by 2 bases, with 17 bases between them. The CDR3 protein is CASSFLQGRGQETQYF. CDR3 sequence (DNA): TGTGCCAGCAGTTTTCTCCAGGGGAGGGGGCAAGAGACCCAGTACTTC.

On this clone: The germline gene is not matched at one end of the junction; a read error may be the cause. The chain employs TRBV7-7 and TRBJ2-1; 9 nucleotides align to TRBD1. This CDR3 is built from 13 residues. Germline-derived CDR1 and CDR2 are SSHAT and FNYEAQ (reference sequence). CDR3 bases: TGTGCTAGCAGCTCCGACAGGGGGTGGGAGCAGTTCTTC. This encodes CASSSDRGWEQFF.

The genes are TRBV29-1 and TRBJ2-7; 7 bases are a match to TRBD1. The germline V gene has CDR1 SQVTM and CDR2 ANQGSEA. V shed 6 bases, J shed 3 bases, and the junction held 5 bases outside the gene matches. CDR3 size: 12 residues. The CDR3 region is CSVGGADYEQYF. DNA of the CDR3: TGCAGCGTAGGGGGCGCCGACTACGAGCAGTACTTC.

The chain's CDR3 is CASSPLDRATFAFF. DNA of the CDR3: TGTGCCAGCAGCCCGCTTGACAGGGCGACTTTTGCTTTCTTT. The chain carries TRBV27 and TRBJ1-1; 7 bases are shared with TRBD1. Germline CDR1 reads MNHEY; CDR2 reads SMNVEV (reference sequence). This CDR3 has 14 residues. The J segment lost 11 bases and the V segment lost 6 bases, leaving 15 bases of the junction unmatched.

The chain links TRBV30 to TRBJ1-2; D remains ambiguous. CDR1 is GTSNPN, CDR2 SVGIG, per germline (reference sequence). Trimming took off 0 bases at V and 7 bases at J, with 6 bases between the two ends. This CDR3 is built from 11 residues. CDR3 DNA: TGTGCCTGGAGTGTATTGGCTGGCTACACCTTC. Protein: CAWSVLAGYTF.

The V and J genes are TRBV29-1 and TRBJ2-2; 11 bases agree with TRBD2. CDR3 length: 15 residues. With 5 bases clipped from V and 0 bases from J, the junction kept 2 bases outside the gene matches. CDR1 and CDR2 (germline): SQVTM, ANQGSEA. The CDR3 here is CSVYSGGANTGELFF. The CDR3, as DNA: TGCAGCGTTTATAGCGGGGGGGCGAACACCGGGGAGCTGTTTTTT.

This chain uses TRBV6-1 with TRBJ2-7; D is unclear. In germline, CDR1 is MNHNS, CDR2 SASEGT. V lost 2 bases and J 2 bases, leaving 7 bases between the germline ends. This CDR3 region has 13 residues. The CDR3 DNA sequence: TGTGCCAGCAGTGAACTTGCAGCCTACGAGCAGTACTTC. It specifies CASSELAAYEQYF.

The gene calls are TRBV27 and TRBJ2-5; 14 nucleotides align to TRBD2. CDR3 length: 15 amino acids. From germline, CDR1 is MNHEY and CDR2 SMNVEV (reference sequence). With 5 bases clipped from V and 5 bases from J, the junction kept 4 bases outside the gene matches. The chain's CDR3 is CASSVGLAGVETQYF. CDR3 in DNA: TGTGCCAGCAGTGTGGGACTAGCGGGAGTTGAGACCCAGTACTTC.